This T cell receptor (beta chain) came from a study of CD8+CD57+ T cells in acquired aplastic anemia. On the study more broadly: The sorted CD4+ and CD8+ cells yielded an average about 3.3 ug of DNA. Regarding the study as a whole: The study identified roughly 29 CD8+ CDR3 sequences shared by patients and controls. Researchers reported that CD8+ Simpson's diversity was not significantly different in patients versus controls.

Profiling that covered TCR beta VDJ and CDR3 relied on genomic DNA as its template. A single record per CDR3 protein comes from TCRdb applying MiXCR to the reads. This sample carries under 350,000 distinct CDR3 sequences, 50% to 65% of them seen once, and the ten largest clones take 1% to 1.5%. The CDR3 spans 17 residues. Trimming cost V 5 bases and J 5 bases; bases outside gene matches: 9. Per the germline V gene, CDR1 is LNHNV and CDR2 is YYDKDF (reference sequence). This clonotype was picked up one time. Its target is not known. Sequencing was done on patients that had shown CD8+CD57+ cell expansion by flow cytometry. The blood sampling took place in patients who had so far received no therapy.

This receptor was identified in a human donor with aplastic anemia. The chain combines TRBV15 with TRBJ2-1, with 13 bases aligning to TRBD2. Sequenced: sorted CD4+, CD8+, or CD8+CD57+ T cells (not recorded which) from PBMCs. The chain's CDR3 is CATSVGLAGPRDNEQFF. CDR3 nucleotide sequence: TGTGCCACCAGCGTGGGACTAGCGGGGCCGAGAGACAATGAGCAGTTCTTC.